The rows below give T cell receptor beta chains drawn from one sample of a study of beta chain features in type 1 diabetes. Assay used: immunoSEQ multiplex PCR; TCRdb lists only in-frame clones, some missing. The sample gives 300,000 or so clones, around 15% of which show up once; about 0.016% is in the top ten. The sequencing sample was made of naive CD4+ T cells from blood. These TCRs come from a man younger than 40 with type 1 diabetes. Each CDR3 is given with its conserved first and last residue. The D gene is left open where the match is weak. Size tells how often a clone was seen (once, few, many) or the class of an expanded clone, and some rows leave it out.

d_call j_call clone_size v_call cdr3_nt cdr3_aa
NA TRBJ2-3 few TRBV30 TGTGCCTGGGGTATGTGGGCTTCTAGCACAGATACGCAGTATTTT CAWGMWASSTDTQYF
NA TRBJ2-1 few TRBV7-9 TGTGCCAGCAGCTTAGTTGGCAGCTCCTACAATGAGCAGTTCTTC CASSLVGSSYNEQFF
NA TRBJ1-1 few TRBV4-1 TGCGCCAGCAGCCAAGAGGGGCAGGAGAACACTGAAGCTTTCTTT CASSQEGQENTEAFF
TRBD1 TRBJ2-1 few TRBV18 TGTGCCAGCTCCCGGGACAGATCCTACAATGAGCAGTTCTTC CASSRDRSYNEQFF
NA TRBJ1-1 NA TRBV18 TGTGCCAGCTCATCGATAAGTAGCCCTGAAGCTTTCTTT CASSSISSPEAFF
TRBD1 TRBJ2-7 NA TRBV30 TGTGCCTGGACCTTAGGACAGGGGGCGTACGAGCAGTACTTC CAWTLGQGAYEQYF
TRBD1 TRBJ1-1 NA TRBV19 TGTGCCAGTAGAGAGACGGACAGGGCCCGTGCTGAAGCTTTCTTT CASRETDRARAEAFF
TRBD2 TRBJ2-5 few TRBV6-5 TGTGCCAGCAGTTACGGGCTAGCGGAACCAGAGACCCAGTACTTC CASSYGLAEPETQYF
NA TRBJ1-5 few TRBV7-2 TGTGCCAGCAGCTTAGGAGATCAGCCCCAGCATTTT CASSLGDQPQHF
NA TRBJ1-5 NA TRBV18 TGTGCCAGCTCACCGTCTCAGGGTAATCAGCCCCAGCATTTT CASSPSQGNQPQHF
TRBD2 TRBJ2-1 NA TRBV7-2 TGTGCCAGCAGCAAACGGACTAGCGGGAGTTCGTCCAATGAGCAGTTCTTC CASSKRTSGSSSNEQFF
NA TRBJ2-1 few TRBV4-3 TGCGCCAGCAGCCAAGATTTCGGGAGCTCCTACAATGAGCAGTTCTTC CASSQDFGSSYNEQFF
TRBD1 TRBJ2-2 few TRBV5-1 TGCGCCAGCAGCCCGGGACAGGTTCCCGGGGAGCTGTTTTTT CASSPGQVPGELFF
TRBD1 TRBJ2-3 few TRBV4-2 TGTGCCAGCAGCAAATACGAGACAGGGGGATCAGATACGCAGTATTTT CASSKYETGGSDTQYF
NA TRBJ2-4 few TRBV28 TGTGCCAGCAGTGGTGGCCCCGGGGGATACATTCAGTACTTC CASSGGPGGYIQYF
NA TRBJ1-2 few TRBV7-3 TGTGCCAGCAGCTTAGGCCATGCCTATGGCTACACCTTC CASSLGHAYGYTF
NA TRBJ2-2 NA TRBV11-1 TGTGCCAGCAGCTTTATCGGGAGGGAGCTGTTTTTT CASSFIGRELFF
TRBD2 TRBJ2-1 NA TRBV2 TGTGCCACCTCTAGCCGGGAGGCCTACAATGAGCAGTTCTTC CATSSREAYNEQFF
NA TRBJ1-1 few TRBV28 TGTGCCAGCAGTTTCCAGGGTGAAGCTTTCTTT CASSFQGEAFF
TRBD1 TRBJ2-1 NA TRBV19 TGTGCCAGTAGTTCGAACAGGGGGAGAAGCTCCTACAATGAGCAGTTCTTC CASSSNRGRSSYNEQFF
TRBD2 TRBJ2-1 NA TRBV27 TGTGCCAGCAGCCCACTACTAGCGGGAGTGGTGGATGAGCAGTTCTTC CASSPLLAGVVDEQFF
NA TRBJ1-1 few TRBV5-1 TGCGCCAGCAGCTTGGCGGGTCAAACTGAAGCTTTCTTT CASSLAGQTEAFF
NA TRBJ2-7 NA TRBV7-2 TGTGCCAGCAGCCCCACCCCACTAGCTCCCCAGTACTTC CASSPTPLAPQYF
NA TRBJ1-1 NA TRBV9 TGTGCCAGCAGCGTAGTAGTAGAAGGACTTAGTCAAGCTTTCTTT CASSVVVEGLSQAFF
NA TRBJ2-7 few TRBV5-4 TGTGCCAGCAGCTTGAGAGGGTCGTACGAGCAGTACTTC CASSLRGSYEQYF
NA TRBJ2-1 NA TRBV25-1 TGTGCCAGCGGGAGGCAAGCTGAGCAGTTCTTC CASGRQAEQFF
NA TRBJ2-1 few TRBV19 TGTGCCAGTAGTATCGAACTAGCCTTGTACAATGAGCAGTTCTTC CASSIELALYNEQFF
NA TRBJ2-7 NA TRBV6-6 TGTGCCAGCAGCTCCACAGGGCACGAGCAGTACTTC CASSSTGHEQYF
TRBD1 TRBJ2-7 few TRBV15 TGTGCCACCAGCAGAGATCAGGCCGGGACAGGCCATTACGAGCAGTACTTC CATSRDQAGTGHYEQYF
NA TRBJ2-3 few TRBV6-1 TGTGCCAGCAGTGAAAGGATGGGGGGTACAACAGATACGCAGTATTTT CASSERMGGTTDTQYF
TRBD1 TRBJ2-2 few TRBV14 TGTGCCAGCAGCGCCTCGGGACAGCCGAAGAACACCGGGGAGCTGTTTTTT CASSASGQPKNTGELFF
NA TRBJ1-2 few TRBV2 TGTGCCAGCAGTGCAGGGATCTATGGCTACACCTTC CASSAGIYGYTF
NA TRBJ1-5 NA TRBV23-1 TGCGCCAGCAGTCAAGGGCAGGCACCCTTCCCCCAGCATTTT CASSQGQAPFPQHF
TRBD1 TRBJ1-1 few TRBV19 TGTGCCAGTAGTACCGGACAGGGGAACACTGAAGCTTTCTTT CASSTGQGNTEAFF
NA TRBJ1-4 NA TRBV9 TGTGCCAGCAGCGTAGCTCCGGGTGGTGAAAAACTGTTTTTT CASSVAPGGEKLFF
NA TRBJ2-4 NA TRBV9 TGTGCCAGCAGCGAAAGACACGGAAACATTCAGTACTTC CASSERHGNIQYF
NA TRBJ2-1 NA TRBV12-5 TGTGCTAGTGGTTCGACTATTGAGGATGAGCAGTTCTTC CASGSTIEDEQFF
NA TRBJ2-7 few TRBV5-1 TGCGCCAGCAGCTTAACAGGGTCTTCCTACGAGCAGTACTTC CASSLTGSSYEQYF
NA TRBJ2-3 NA TRBV28 TGTGCCAGCAGTTTATCTAGAGATACGCAGTATTTT CASSLSRDTQYF
TRBD2 TRBJ2-3 few TRBV23-1 TGCGCCAGCAGTCTCCTGAGTAGCGGGAGAGGGCGGGGCACAGATACGCAGTATTTT CASSLLSSGRGRGTDTQYF
NA TRBJ1-2 few TRBV5-1 TGCGCCAGCAGCTTGGCGATCAATCAGGAATCTAACTATGGCTACACCTTC CASSLAINQESNYGYTF
TRBD2 TRBJ2-1 NA TRBV29-1 TGCAGCGTCGGGACTACGTCGTCGTCCAATGAGCAGTTCTTC CSVGTTSSSNEQFF
TRBD1 TRBJ1-1 NA TRBV5-4 TGTGCCAGCAGCTCCTACGCCCGGGACAGGGAAGCTTTCTTT CASSSYARDREAFF
NA TRBJ2-7 NA TRBV6-5 TGTGCCAGCAGTTACGGGGGCGTCTACGAGCAGTACTTC CASSYGGVYEQYF
NA TRBJ2-1 NA TRBV9 TGTGCCAGCAGCGTAGCCCAGGTTTTAATCAATGAGCAGTTCTTC CASSVAQVLINEQFF
NA TRBJ1-5 NA TRBV15 TGTGCCACCAGCAGACAATTGGACAGTAATAGCAATCAGCCCCAGCATTTT CATSRQLDSNSNQPQHF
NA TRBJ2-2 few TRBV27 TGTGCCAGCAGTTTTCGAGTTTCCTCGAACACCGGGGAGCTGTTTTTT CASSFRVSSNTGELFF
TRBD2 TRBJ2-3 NA TRBV7-9 TGTGCCAGCAGCTTAGATCTACTAGCGGGGAGCACAGATACGCAGTATTTT CASSLDLLAGSTDTQYF
NA TRBJ2-5 NA TRBV10-3 TGTGCCATCAGGCAGGACACCAGGGCGGAGACCCAGTACTTC CAIRQDTRAETQYF
NA TRBJ2-2 few TRBV6-5 TGTGCCAGCAGTTACGTAGACAGGAACACCGGGGAGCTGTTTTTT CASSYVDRNTGELFF
NA TRBJ2-7 NA TRBV25-1 TGTGCCAGCAGTGAATTAGGTCAGGGGTTCGACGAGCAGTACTTC CASSELGQGFDEQYF
TRBD1 TRBJ1-2 few TRBV5-5 TGTGCCAGCAGCTCAAGGACAGGGATGAACTATGGCTACACCTTC CASSSRTGMNYGYTF
NA TRBJ2-2 NA TRBV9 TGTGCCAGCAGCGTTGCTGGAGAAGGAACCGGGGAGCTGTTTTTT CASSVAGEGTGELFF